This T cell receptor beta chain stems from a study of cytomegalovirus exposure and HLA in healthy donors. The CDR3 sequence is 14 residues long. Trimming removed 0 bases at V and 2 bases at J, with 9 bases between. Looked up from germline, CDR1 is SGHRS and CDR2 is YFSETQ. With 60 Vbeta and 13 Jbeta primers, the PCR was carried out. Method: immunoSEQ multiplex PCR; TCRdb's copy keeps in-frame clones and lacks some. The top ten clones hold over 2% of a sample with approximately 100,000 clones, roughly two thirds of them seen once. The V gene is TRBV5-1, the J gene TRBJ2-7; maybe TRBD2 (5 bases). The receptor was isolated from a man over 45 in good health and CMV-seronegative. Input material: PBMCs. The CDR3 DNA is TGCGCCAGCAGCTTGGTCGGGGTCCCCTACGAGCAGTACTTC. Protein product: CASSLVGVPYEQYF.